This T cell receptor beta chain emerged from a study of tumor-infiltrating lymphocytes in primary liver carcinoma. Starting from around 500 ng of total RNA, TCR beta cDNA was produced with a primer in the constant region. Researchers made the TCR beta libraries by running three nested multiplex PCR rounds with slightly modified ARM-PCR. TRBV1-TRBV30 forward primers and a C-beta reverse primer were used in the first two PCR rounds, which each ran for about 11 cycles. TCRdb used MiXCR to reprocess the multiplex PCR reads, holding one entry per CDR3 protein. This sample has about 78,000 distinct CDR3 sequences, with almost 70% found just once. The junction had 7 bases not matched to a gene; V was cut back by 6 bases and J by 5 bases. This CDR3 region has 15 residues. The V gene's germline CDR1 is SGHRS and CDR2 YFSETQ. Study-level results: Blood trailed tumors significantly in top-250-clone fraction (p = 0.039). It was observed that only about 8-25% of the top clones appeared in every one of the five tumor regions.

About this clonotype: Its antigen remains unknown.

Starting material for RNA and DNA co-extraction consisted of roughly 18-34 mg of unsorted bulk tissue. The rearrangement links TRBV5-1 to TRBJ2-5; 13 bases map to TRBD2. The origin of this receptor is a man between 35 and 55 years old with primary liver carcinoma and hepatitis B virus infection. Sequenced material: liver tumor tissue from sampling region 4. Subset here: tumor region T4, right-lateral pole. This chain's CDR3 is CASNAGTSGTETQYF. Written as DNA, the CDR3 is TGCGCCAGCAACGCAGGGACTAGCGGGACGGAGACCCAGTACTTC.